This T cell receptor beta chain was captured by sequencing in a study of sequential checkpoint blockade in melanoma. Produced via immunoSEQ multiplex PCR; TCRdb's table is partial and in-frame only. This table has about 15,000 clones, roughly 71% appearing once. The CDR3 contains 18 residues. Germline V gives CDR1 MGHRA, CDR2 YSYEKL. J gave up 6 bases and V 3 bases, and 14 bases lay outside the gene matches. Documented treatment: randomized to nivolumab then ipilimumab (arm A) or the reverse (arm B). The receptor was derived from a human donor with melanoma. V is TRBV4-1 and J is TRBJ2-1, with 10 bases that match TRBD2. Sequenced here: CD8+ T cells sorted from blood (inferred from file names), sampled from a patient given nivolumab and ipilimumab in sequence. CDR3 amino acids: CASSQTSSTSGKINEQFF. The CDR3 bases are TGCGCCAGCAGCCAGACCTCTTCAACTAGCGGGAAAATCAATGAGCAGTTCTTC.